These T cell receptor beta chains were read from a single sample in a study of CD8 T cells in ankylosing spondylitis. TCRdb ran MiXCR on the 5' RACE reads and lists one entry per CDR3 protein. Of about 500,000 distinct CDR3 sequences in the sample, roughly 12% were seen once. The sequenced material came from blood, either unsorted or a sorted T cell fraction (not recorded which). Receptors originate from a male donor with ankylosing spondylitis. CDR3s include the opening cysteine and the closing phenylalanine or tryptophan. Fields, in order: J gene, clone size, V gene, D gene, CDR3 protein, CDR3 DNA. D genes are given only for firm matches. Part of the rows lack a size; the others show once, few, many or a class for expanded clones.

TRBJ1-1	.	TRBV19	.	CASTLTGRGRQAFF	TGTGCCAGTACCCTAACAGGCCGCGGGCGGCAAGCTTTCTTT
TRBJ1-6	.	TRBV6-1	TRBD1	CASSVWTGSNSPLHF	TGTGCCAGCAGTGTGTGGACAGGGTCGAATTCACCCCTCCACTTT
TRBJ2-3	.	TRBV7-9	.	CASSLGAHPGADTQYF	TGTGCCAGCAGCTTGGGGGCGCACCCTGGGGCAGATACGCAGTATTTT
TRBJ2-1	many	TRBV7-8	TRBD2	CASSLLRESEQFF	TGTGCCAGCAGCTTACTGCGGGAGAGTGAGCAGTTCTTC
TRBJ2-1	many	TRBV5-5	TRBD2	CASSSRTSGSDEQFF	TGTGCCAGCAGCTCTCGGACTAGCGGGAGCGATGAGCAGTTCTTC
TRBJ2-2	many	TRBV4-1	.	CASSQDPRPNTGELFF	TGCGCCAGCAGCCAAGATCCCAGGCCGAACACCGGGGAGCTGTTTTTT
TRBJ2-7	few	TRBV6-5	TRBD2	CASSYLGGGSYEQYF	TGTGCCAGCAGTTACTTAGGCGGGGGATCCTACGAGCAGTACTTC
TRBJ2-1	.	TRBV2	.	CASIRRRVSSYNEQFF	TGTGCCAGCATCCGGCGAAGGGTCAGCTCCTACAATGAGCAGTTCTTC
TRBJ2-1	few	TRBV24-1	.	CATSDFGTGDISYNEQFF	TGTGCCACCAGTGATTTCGGGACGGGAGACATCTCCTACAATGAGCAGTTCTTC
TRBJ1-5	.	TRBV29-1	TRBD1	CSVQTGGGNQPQHF	TGCAGCGTTCAAACAGGGGGCGGCAATCAGCCCCAGCATTTT
TRBJ2-1	few	TRBV25-1	TRBD1	CASSWDRDYYNEQFF	TGTGCCAGCAGCTGGGACAGAGATTACTACAATGAGCAGTTCTTC
TRBJ2-5	many	TRBV29-1	.	CSVGGLQETQYF	TGCAGCGTTGGAGGACTTCAAGAGACCCAGTACTTC
TRBJ1-5	many	TRBV7-8	.	CASSLRDIRNQPQHF	TGTGCCAGCAGCCTCCGGGACATACGGAATCAGCCCCAGCATTTT
TRBJ2-6	many	TRBV3-1	TRBD1	CASSRDSSGANVLTF	TGTGCCAGCAGCCGGGACAGCTCTGGGGCCAACGTCCTGACTTTC
TRBJ2-2	.	TRBV5-1	TRBD1	CASSLRQGATGELFF	TGCGCCAGCAGCTTAAGACAGGGGGCCACCGGGGAGCTGTTTTTT
TRBJ2-1	few	TRBV27	.	CASSPITGYNEQFF	TGTGCCAGCAGTCCCATTACGGGGTACAATGAGCAGTTCTTC
TRBJ2-2	many	TRBV7-8	TRBD2	CASSQRGWTSGTGELFF	TGTGCCAGCAGCCAGCGGGGGTGGACTAGCGGGACCGGGGAGCTGTTTTTT
TRBJ2-5	.	TRBV5-1	.	CASSLERGSETQYF	TGCGCCAGCAGCTTGGAGAGGGGATCGGAGACCCAGTACTTC
TRBJ2-1	many	TRBV5-1	.	CASRRVKTGESYNEQFF	TGCGCCAGCCGAAGGGTTAAAACGGGAGAATCCTACAATGAGCAGTTCTTC
TRBJ1-5	few	TRBV5-6	.	CASSLGSPGQPQHF	TGTGCCAGCAGCTTGGGTAGCCCCGGTCAGCCCCAGCATTTT
TRBJ2-3	few	TRBV29-1	.	CSVRPRLGRDTQYF	TGCAGCGTTAGGCCACGATTAGGACGGGATACGCAGTATTTT
TRBJ1-1	.	TRBV3-1	.	CASSQVVAMNTEAFF	TGTGCCAGCAGCCAAGTCGTGGCAATGAACACTGAAGCTTTCTTT
TRBJ1-3	few	TRBV12-3/TRBV12-4	.	CASSLMSGGNTIYF	TGTGCCAGCAGTTTGATGTCTGGTGGAAACACCATATATTTT
TRBJ2-1	many	TRBV24-1	TRBD2	CAIGLAANNEQFF	TGTGCCATAGGACTAGCGGCCAACAATGAGCAGTTCTTC
TRBJ2-3	.	TRBV5-1	TRBD1	CASDTGTGFNPDTQYF	TGCGCCAGCGATACCGGGACAGGGTTTAATCCAGATACGCAGTATTTT
TRBJ1-2	few	TRBV12-3/TRBV12-4	.	CASSLAVWQSLNYGYTF	TGTGCCAGCAGTCTCGCGGTATGGCAGTCTCTTAACTATGGCTACACCTTC
TRBJ2-7	.	TRBV20-1	.	CSAGGESSYEQYF	TGCAGTGCAGGTGGAGAAAGCTCCTACGAGCAGTACTTC
TRBJ1-1	.	TRBV6-5	.	CASRLGGPTEAFF	TGTGCCAGCAGGTTAGGTGGGCCCACTGAAGCTTTCTTT
TRBJ1-3	.	TRBV20-1	.	CSARGPLSGNTIYF	TGCAGTGCTAGGGGACCCCTCTCTGGAAACACCATATATTTT
TRBJ1-2	.	TRBV7-9	.	CASSMGEDGYTF	TGTGCCAGCAGCATGGGGGAGGATGGCTACACCTTC
TRBJ1-2	.	TRBV10-3	.	CAISETTGYGYTF	TGTGCCATCAGTGAGACGACAGGCTATGGCTACACCTTC